This TCR beta chain originates from a study of blood T cell repertoires in COVID-19 (dated by TCRdb to 2018 to 2020). Regarding the study in general: Samples from collaborators originated in the United States, Italy and Spain and spanned both the acute and convalescent phases of COVID-19. HLA class I and class II types, where available, came from metadata supplied by the sample provider rather than from assay-based typing. The repertoires were released in a freely available public database meant as a resource for research on the immune response to SARS-CoV-2. The samples were drawn from two sources: the first 160 participants of the ongoing ImmuneRACE study, and 1,000 to 1,500 subjects contributed by 6 global collaborators. The material from the prospective study consisted of cDNA or gDNA derived from T cells, B-cell-depleted T cells, or PBMCs. The sample metadata nearly always contained a de-identified subject ID, COVID-19 status, age in years and sex. Subjects who had been exposed to COVID-19, were actively infected with it, or had recovered from it provided the deeply sampled blood TCRbeta repertoires that made up the dataset.

A remark on this clone: This clone's antigen is unknown. No base quality information exists; no much larger clone differs at one position.

At one collaborating source in Seattle, patients were enrolled during active infection and were followed longitudinally through the course of disease. The collaborating institutions used their own protocols to collect whole blood in K2EDTA tubes. For TCRbeta analysis, collaborators shipped samples as frozen whole blood, isolated PBMCs, or DNA extracted from either of those sample types. The paper as a whole reports these results and caveats: The quantity of clinical and demographic metadata differed by source and by participant and was supplied without curation.

TCRbeta CDR3 regions were amplified from genomic DNA using the immunoSEQ Assay, a bias-controlled multiplex PCR. From the authors' description of their analysis: The number of nucleated cells in each sample was estimated from the amplification of reference gene primers within the assay. Sequence reads were collapsed and filtered to measure the absolute abundance of every unique TCRbeta CDR3 rearrangement. For each sample, productive Simpson clonality was calculated by taking the square root of Simpson's diversity index across productive rearrangements. Sourced from immuneACCESS, this table was stored by TCRdb with only in-frame sequences that have V and J called. A share of the clones is absent; for the studies checked, an unresolved V gene accounts for under half, and the remainder has no known explanation. V and J calls and clone size are those listed in that table; D and trimming were worked out from the DNA. The sample table contains roughly 570,000 clones; only one count was recorded for approximately 88% of them. About 8% of the sample lies in the top ten.

The CDR3 covers 14 residues, taking in both the cysteine and the phenylalanine. Of the read, only the CDR3 DNA is kept; its 42 bases are in frame from base 1. The germline V gene (reference sequence) provides CDR1 LNHDA and CDR2 SQIVND. For this chain, trimming is 2 bases at the V end and 0 bases at the J end, and the number of junction bases without a gene match is 0. This chain joins TRBV19 to TRBJ1-2; 7 junctional bases match TRBD1. The receptor comes from a woman aged 50 to 60 with COVID-19, enrolled during active disease. The sample taken for sequencing was peripheral blood. The CDR3 has the sequence CASSITGANYGYTF. In nucleotides, the sequence is TGTGCCAGTAGTATAACAGGGGCTAACTATGGCTACACCTTC.